A single sample gave rise to the 28 T cell receptor beta chains below, sequenced in a study of cytomegalovirus exposure and HLA in healthy donors. This table comes from immunoSEQ multiplex PCR, and its TCRdb copy is limited to in-frame clones, with some not included. The sample carries around 100,000 clones, about 95% recorded once. The sequencing input was PBMCs. All receptors derive from a woman in her late teens or twenties in good health and CMV-seronegative.

The gene calls are TRBV4-1 and TRBJ2-5; 14 nucleotides line up with TRBD2. Germline values: CDR1 MGHRA, CDR2 YSYEKL. J lost 6 bases, V lost 4 bases, and 10 bases had no gene match. The CDR3 has 17 amino acids. CDR3 DNA sequence: TGCGCCAGCAGCCCCCGACTAGCGGGGGGGATGACTCAGACCCAGTACTTC. It codes for CASSPRLAGGMTQTQYF.

The V call is TRBV2, the J call TRBJ1-1; the match to TRBD1 covers 7 bases. The CDR3 loop spans 16 amino acids. After removal of 5 bases from V and 2 bases from J, the junction contained 11 bases not matched to a gene. Germline lookup yields CDR1 SNHLY and CDR2 FYNNEI. CDR3 coding DNA: TGTGCCAGCAGTAAACCGACTAGACAGGGAAACACTGAAGCTTTCTTT. It encodes CASSKPTRQGNTEAFF.

The J gene is TRBJ2-7, the V gene TRBV6-5; 10 nucleotides match TRBD1. Germline V gives CDR1 MNHEY, CDR2 SVGAGI. The junction had 5 bases not matched to a gene; V was cut back by 7 bases and J by 2 bases. This CDR3 has 14 amino acids. The CDR3 bases are TGTGCCAGCATTAGGACAGGGGGGACCTACGAGCAGTACTTC. Amino acids: CASIRTGGTYEQYF.

The rearrangement uses TRBV6-5 and TRBJ2-1, with D possibly matching TRBD1 (5 bases). Germline assignment: CDR1 MNHEY and CDR2 SVGAGI. This CDR3 spans 13 amino acids. V was clipped by 5 bases and J by 7 bases, with 12 bases between them. The CDR3 sequence is CASSRQFLNEQFF. The CDR3 DNA is TGTGCCAGCAGTCGACAGTTTTTAAATGAGCAGTTCTTC.

The CDR3 is CASSSVAGVDTGELFF. The CDR3 DNA reads TGTGCCAGCAGTTCCGTAGCGGGAGTAGACACCGGGGAGCTGTTTTTT. The V and J genes are TRBV6-5 and TRBJ2-2; the match to TRBD2 covers 9 bases. The CDR3 runs to 16 residues. V was pared by 4 bases and J by 3 bases, with 6 bases of the junction left unmatched. Germline values: CDR1 MNHEY, CDR2 SVGAGI.

The V call is TRBV2, the J call TRBJ2-4; 10 bases map to TRBD2. V trimming: 8 bases; J trimming: 0 bases; junction bases outside the gene matches: 13. Germline values: CDR1 SNHLY, CDR2 FYNNEI. CDR3 size: 18 residues. Here the CDR3 DNA reads TGTGCCAGCGCCTCACCATCCAGCGGGAGGGTAGCCAAAAACATTCAGTACTTC. Protein sequence: CASASPSSGRVAKNIQYF.

The chain links TRBV5-6 to TRBJ2-5; D gene unclear. CDR3 length: 13 amino acids. The germline CDR1 and CDR2 sequences are SGHDT and YYEEEE. The V end was cut by 0 bases, the J end by 5 bases, with 8 bases between. The CDR3 here is CASSLVVAETQYF. The CDR3 bases are TGTGCCAGCAGCTTGGTCGTGGCTGAGACCCAGTACTTC.

The rearrangement links TRBV19 to TRBJ1-1; no definite D call. The germline CDR1 and CDR2 sequences are LNHDA and SQIVND (reference sequence). Trimming removed 7 bases from V and 0 bases from J, with 6 bases in between. The CDR3 contains 12 residues. The CDR3 sequence: CASNQMNTEAFF. The CDR3 DNA follows: TGTGCCAGTAACCAGATGAACACTGAAGCTTTCTTT.

V is TRBV6-1 and J is TRBJ2-3, with 9 nucleotides matching TRBD1. Germline CDR1 reads MNHNS; CDR2 reads SASEGT. J lost 4 bases, V lost 4 bases, and 6 bases had no gene match. The CDR3 is 15 residues long. The CDR3 DNA reads as TGTGCCAGCAGTGCTATGGGACAGGGCCCAGATACGCAGTATTTT. It specifies CASSAMGQGPDTQYF.

The rearrangement links TRBV5-1 to TRBJ2-5; TRBD2 aligns across 10 bases. Germline values: CDR1 SGHRS, CDR2 YFSETQ. This CDR3 comprises 13 residues. V lost 5 bases and J lost 7; bases outside the gene matches: 5. The CDR3 loop reads CASSLAGAVTQYF. Written as DNA, the CDR3 is TGCGCCAGCAGTCTAGCGGGAGCTGTGACCCAGTACTTC.

The rearrangement links TRBV6-4 to TRBJ2-7; D unclear. The CDR3 is 15 residues long. V lost 5 bases and J lost 7, with 21 bases in between. Germline V lookup: CDR1 MRHNA, CDR2 SNTAGT. The CDR3, as DNA: TGTGCCAGCAGTCCATGCTCGATCCCGGTTTGGGAGCAGTACTTC. It yields the protein CASSPCSIPVWEQYF.

This clone was recorded once. The chain joins TRBV28 to TRBJ2-7; TRBD2 aligns across 10 bases. CDR1 is MDHEN and CDR2 is SYDVKM in the germline V gene. Losses at the gene ends were 7 bases for V and 8 bases for J; bases not matched to a gene: 17. This CDR3 is built from 16 residues. The CDR3 here is CASIGRDGAGGQKQYF. CDR3 sequence (DNA): TGTGCCAGCATTGGGAGGGATGGAGCGGGAGGGCAAAAGCAGTACTTC.

The V and J genes are TRBV15 and TRBJ2-2; the D gene is possibly TRBD1 (6 bases). CDR1 is LNHNV, CDR2 YYDKDF, per germline (reference sequence). The CDR3 contains 17 residues. V was shortened by 1 base and J by 2 bases, with 14 bases between the two germline ends. For the CDR3, the DNA is TGTGCCACCAGCAGAGTTGGGGGCGGAACCAACACCGGGGAGCTGTTTTTT. Protein: CATSRVGGGTNTGELFF.

The chain recombines TRBV10-3 with TRBJ2-7; TRBD1 agrees at 7 bases. This CDR3 comprises 14 residues. V dropped 5 bases and J dropped 2; count of bases not matched to a gene: 6. Germline loops: CDR1 ENHRY, CDR2 SYGVKD. The CDR3 here is CAISIRDRTYEQYF. Written as DNA, the CDR3 is TGTGCCATCAGTATCCGGGACAGAACCTACGAGCAGTACTTC.

J is TRBJ2-3 and V is TRBV13; D unclear. Germline CDR1 PRHDT, CDR2 FYEKMQ (reference sequence). Trimming removed 1 base at V and 2 bases at J, with 4 bases between. This CDR3 comprises 13 residues. CDR3: CASSLDNTDTQYF. CDR3 nucleotide sequence: TGTGCCAGCAGCTTAGACAACACAGATACGCAGTATTTT.

The chain uses TRBV11-2 and TRBJ2-7; possible D gene TRBD2, 6 bases. The CDR3 is made up of 14 amino acids. The germline gives CDR1 SGHAT, CDR2 FQNNGV. V was pared by 3 bases and J by 9 bases, with 18 bases between. CDR3 nucleotide sequence: TGTGCCAGCAGCTTCCCCAATCGCGGGATACCGCAGTACTTC. Its translation: CASSFPNRGIPQYF.

The chain combines TRBV19 with TRBJ2-1; maybe TRBD2 (6 bases). V lost 4 bases to trimming and J lost 6 bases, with 16 bases between them. The CDR3 is made up of 15 amino acids. CDR1 is LNHDA, CDR2 SQIVND, per germline (reference sequence). The CDR3 loop is CASSSGNSVVNEQFF. Written as DNA, the CDR3 is TGTGCCAGTAGTAGCGGGAACAGTGTCGTCAATGAGCAGTTCTTC.

The genes are TRBV30 and TRBJ2-1; TRBD2 aligns across 9 bases. The CDR3 is 17 residues long. Looked up from germline, CDR1 is GTSNPN and CDR2 is SVGIG (reference sequence). J lost 3 bases, V lost 4 bases, and 13 bases had no gene match. The CDR3: CAWTKEPGLAGYNEQFF. The CDR3 DNA sequence: TGTGCCTGGACGAAAGAACCGGGACTAGCTGGCTACAATGAGCAGTTCTTC.

V is TRBV6-5 and J is TRBJ2-1; 15 bases agree with TRBD2. CDR3 length: 15 residues. The J segment lost 8 bases and the V segment lost 5 bases, leaving 4 bases of the junction unmatched. Germline V gene lookup returns CDR1 MNHEY and CDR2 SVGAGI. The CDR3: CASSSWTSGGDEQFF. The CDR3 coding sequence is TGTGCCAGCAGTAGCTGGACTAGCGGGGGGGATGAGCAGTTCTTC.

Points on this clone: The junction and the germline gene differ at one end; a read error may be behind it. The CDR3 bases are TGCGCCAGCAGCAAAGACCCGGGACAAAGCTATGGCTACACCTTC. It translates to CASSKDPGQSYGYTF. The chain uses TRBV4-1 and TRBJ1-2; D is perhaps TRBD1 (6 bases). Germline values: CDR1 MGHRA, CDR2 YSYEKL. The CDR3 is 15 amino acids.

This chain joins TRBV19 and TRBJ2-7; 8 bases match TRBD1. The CDR3 totals 14 residues. V lost 4 bases, J lost 5 bases, and 7 bases stayed unmatched. The germline V gene has CDR1 LNHDA and CDR2 SQIVND (reference sequence). The CDR3 loop reads CASSTMDRDHEQYF. The CDR3 nucleotides read TGTGCCAGTAGTACAATGGACAGGGACCACGAGCAGTACTTC.

This clone has a single count. This chain connects TRBV6-5 to TRBJ1-2, with D perhaps matching TRBD1 (5 bases). The CDR3 is made up of 15 amino acids. V was clipped by 5 bases and J by 3 bases, with 16 bases between them. CDR1 and CDR2 from the germline V gene are MNHEY and SVGAGI. The CDR3 sequence is CASSVSGFLHYGYTF. For the CDR3, the DNA is TGTGCCAGCAGTGTATCAGGGTTCCTACACTATGGCTACACCTTC.

This clone came up once. V is TRBV29-1 and J is TRBJ2-5, with 8 nucleotides matching TRBD2. CDR1 and CDR2 from the germline V gene are SQVTM and ANQGSEA. The V segment lost 5 bases and the J segment 4 bases; nucleotides outside the gene matches: 9. CDR3 size: 14 residues. The CDR3 reads CSVPVGGGGETQYF. The CDR3 nucleotides are TGCAGCGTTCCCGTCGGGGGGGGAGGAGAGACCCAGTACTTC.

The rearrangement links TRBV4-1 to TRBJ1-2, with 8 bases matching TRBD1. In germline, CDR1 is MGHRA, CDR2 YSYEKL. This CDR3 has 14 residues. The V gene end was trimmed by 0 bases and the J gene end by 8 bases; junction bases not matched to a gene: 5. The chain's CDR3 is CASSQDRTGFGYTF. CDR3 nucleotides: TGCGCCAGCAGCCAAGACAGGACAGGGTTCGGCTACACCTTC.

J is TRBJ2-5 and V is TRBV7-3, with 7 bases fitting TRBD2. V lost 5 bases, J lost 1 base, and 10 bases stayed unmatched. The CDR3 consists of 16 residues. Germline-derived CDR1 and CDR2 are SGHTA and FQGTGA. The CDR3 DNA reads TGTGCCAGCAGCGGAGGGCCAGCGGGGATCCAAGAGACCCAGTACTTC. Translating gives CASSGGPAGIQETQYF.

This chain links TRBV4-1 with TRBJ2-7, with TRBD2 matching 12 bases. The CDR3 totals 17 residues. Losses at the gene ends were 4 bases for V and 3 bases for J; bases not matched to a gene: 10. CDR1 MGHRA and CDR2 YSYEKL come from the germline V gene. CDR3 amino acids: CASSLRATSGSSYEQYF. CDR3 bases: TGCGCCAGCAGCCTCAGGGCGACTAGCGGGAGTAGCTACGAGCAGTACTTC.

V gene TRBV9 combines with J gene TRBJ2-3; possibly TRBD1 for D (9 bases). The V and J ends lost 3 bases and 1 base respectively, with 18 bases between them. This CDR3 has 17 residues. Germline lookup yields CDR1 SGDLS and CDR2 YYNGEE. CDR3: CASSAGGTGWGTDTQYF. CDR3 DNA sequence: TGTGCCAGCAGCGCGGGAGGGACAGGGTGGGGCACAGATACGCAGTATTTT. The full variable domain, completed using reference TRBV9 and TRBJ2-3, is DSGVTQTPKHLITATGQRVTLRCSPRSGDLSVYWYQQSLDQGLQFLIQYYNGEERAKGNILERFSAQQFPDLHSELNLSSLELGDSALYFCASSAGGTGWGTDTQYFGPGTRLTVL.

The rearrangement joins TRBV5-5 to TRBJ2-1; no clear D. CDR1 is SGHKS and CDR2 is YYEKEE in the germline V gene (reference sequence). The CDR3 totals 15 residues. The V end was cut by 0 bases, the J end by 0 bases, with 7 bases between. CDR3 nucleotides: TGTGCCAGCAGCTTGGCCCGGGTCTCCTACAATGAGCAGTTCTTC. It yields the protein CASSLARVSYNEQFF.